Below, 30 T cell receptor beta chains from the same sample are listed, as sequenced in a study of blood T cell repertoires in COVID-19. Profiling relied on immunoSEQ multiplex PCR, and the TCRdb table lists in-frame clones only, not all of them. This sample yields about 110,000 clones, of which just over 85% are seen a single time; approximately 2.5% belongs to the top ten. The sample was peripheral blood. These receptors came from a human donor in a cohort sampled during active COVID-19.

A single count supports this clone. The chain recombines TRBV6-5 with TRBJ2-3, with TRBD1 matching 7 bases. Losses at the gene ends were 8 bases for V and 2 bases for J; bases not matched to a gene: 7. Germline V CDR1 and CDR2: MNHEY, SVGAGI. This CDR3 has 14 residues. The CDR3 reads CASSWTGPTDTQYF. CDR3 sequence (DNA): TGTGCCAGCTCGTGGACAGGCCCCACAGATACGCAGTATTTT.

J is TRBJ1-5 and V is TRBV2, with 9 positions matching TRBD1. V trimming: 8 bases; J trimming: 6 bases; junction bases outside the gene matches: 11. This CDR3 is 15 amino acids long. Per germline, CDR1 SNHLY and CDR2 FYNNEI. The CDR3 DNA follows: TGTGCCAGCTCCATAGGGGGACAGGGATTTCAGCCCCAGCATTTT. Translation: CASSIGGQGFQPQHF.

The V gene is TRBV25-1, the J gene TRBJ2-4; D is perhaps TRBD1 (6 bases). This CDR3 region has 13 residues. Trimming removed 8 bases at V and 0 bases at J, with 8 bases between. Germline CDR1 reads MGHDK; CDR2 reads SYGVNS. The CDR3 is CASSDRAKNIQYF. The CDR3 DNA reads TGTGCCAGCTCGGACAGAGCCAAAAACATTCAGTACTTC.

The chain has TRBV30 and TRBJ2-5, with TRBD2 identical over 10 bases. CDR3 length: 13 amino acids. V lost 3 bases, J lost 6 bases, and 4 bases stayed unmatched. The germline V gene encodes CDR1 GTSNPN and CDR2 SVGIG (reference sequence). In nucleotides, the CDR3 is TGTGCCTGGAGGGCTAGCGGGAGTAAGACCCAGTACTTC. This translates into CAWRASGSKTQYF.

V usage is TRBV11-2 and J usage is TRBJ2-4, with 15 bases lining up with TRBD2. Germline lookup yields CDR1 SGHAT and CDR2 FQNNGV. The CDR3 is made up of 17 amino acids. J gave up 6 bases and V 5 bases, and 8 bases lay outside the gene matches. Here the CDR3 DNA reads TGTGCCAGCAGCCGTTTGGGACTAGCGGGGGGACCAAACATTCAGTACTTC. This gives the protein CASSRLGLAGGPNIQYF.

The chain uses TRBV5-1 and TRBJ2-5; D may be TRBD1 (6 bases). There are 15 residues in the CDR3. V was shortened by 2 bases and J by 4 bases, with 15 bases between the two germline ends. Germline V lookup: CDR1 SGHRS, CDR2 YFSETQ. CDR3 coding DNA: TGCGCCAGCAGCTTTGGGCAGGGGAGCGGAGAGACCCAGTACTTC. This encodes CASSFGQGSGETQYF.

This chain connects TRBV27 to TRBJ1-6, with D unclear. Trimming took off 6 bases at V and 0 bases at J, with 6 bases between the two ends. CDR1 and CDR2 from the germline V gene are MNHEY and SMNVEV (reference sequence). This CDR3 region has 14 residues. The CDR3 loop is CASRYSSYNSPLHF. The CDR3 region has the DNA TGTGCCAGCAGGTATAGCTCCTATAATTCACCCCTCCACTTT.

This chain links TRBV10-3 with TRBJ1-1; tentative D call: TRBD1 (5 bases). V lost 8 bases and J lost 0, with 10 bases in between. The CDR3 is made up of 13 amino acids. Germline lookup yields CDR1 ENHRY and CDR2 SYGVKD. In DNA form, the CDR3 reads TGTGCCATCGGAAGACAGTTGAACACTGAAGCTTTCTTT. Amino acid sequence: CAIGRQLNTEAFF.

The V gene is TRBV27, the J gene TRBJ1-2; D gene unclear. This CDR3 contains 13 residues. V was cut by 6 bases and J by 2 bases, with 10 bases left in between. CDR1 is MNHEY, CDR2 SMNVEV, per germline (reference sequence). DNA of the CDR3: TGTGCCAGCAGCCATGGACTGAACTATGGCTACACCTTC. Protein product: CASSHGLNYGYTF.

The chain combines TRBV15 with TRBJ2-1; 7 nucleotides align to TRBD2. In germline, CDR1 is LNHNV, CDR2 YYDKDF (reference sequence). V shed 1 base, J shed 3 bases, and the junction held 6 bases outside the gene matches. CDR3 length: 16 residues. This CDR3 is CATSRGPGTNYNEQFF. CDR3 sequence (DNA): TGTGCCACCAGCAGAGGCCCCGGGACTAACTACAATGAGCAGTTCTTC.

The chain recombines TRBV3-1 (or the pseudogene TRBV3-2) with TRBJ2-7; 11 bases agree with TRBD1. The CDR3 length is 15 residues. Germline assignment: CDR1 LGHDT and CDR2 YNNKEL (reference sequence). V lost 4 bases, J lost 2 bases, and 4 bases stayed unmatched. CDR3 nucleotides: TGTGCCAGCAGCCCAACGGGACAGGGGGCCTACGAGCAGTACTTC. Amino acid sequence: CASSPTGQGAYEQYF.

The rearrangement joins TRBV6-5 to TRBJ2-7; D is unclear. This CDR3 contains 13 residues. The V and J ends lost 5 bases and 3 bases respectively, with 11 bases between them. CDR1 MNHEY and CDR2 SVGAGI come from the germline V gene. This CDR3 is CASSLTEDYEQYF. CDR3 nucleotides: TGTGCCAGCAGTCTGACTGAAGACTACGAGCAGTACTTC.

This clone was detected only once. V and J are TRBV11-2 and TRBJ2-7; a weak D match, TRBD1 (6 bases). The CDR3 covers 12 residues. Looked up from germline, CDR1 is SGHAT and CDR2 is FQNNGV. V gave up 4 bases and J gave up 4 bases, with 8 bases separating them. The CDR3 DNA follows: TGTGCCAGCAGCTCTCAGGGGTACGAGCAGTACTTC. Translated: CASSSQGYEQYF. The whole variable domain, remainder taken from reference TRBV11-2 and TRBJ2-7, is EAGVAQSPRYKIIEKRQSVAFWCNPISGHATLYWYQQILGQGPKLLIQFQNNGVVDDSQLPKDRFSAERLKGVDSTLKIQPAKLEDSAVYLCASSSQGYEQYFGPGTRLTVT.

CDR3 amino acids: CASSLGSGGALKTQYF. DNA of the CDR3: TGTGCCAGCAGCTTAGGAAGCGGGGGGGCCCTAAAGACCCAGTACTTC. The chain carries TRBV7-2 and TRBJ2-5, with 10 positions matching TRBD2. Germline CDR1 reads SGHTA; CDR2 reads FQGNSA. The CDR3 sequence is 16 residues long. V lost 1 base to trimming and J lost 6 bases; unmatched junction nucleotides: 8. Full variable domain (missing parts from reference TRBV7-2 and TRBJ2-5): GAGVSQSPSNKVTEKGKDVELRCDPISGHTALYWYRQSLGQGLEFLIYFQGNSAPDKSGLPSDRFSAERTGGSVSTLTIQRTQQEDSAVYLCASSLGSGGALKTQYFGPGTRLLVL.

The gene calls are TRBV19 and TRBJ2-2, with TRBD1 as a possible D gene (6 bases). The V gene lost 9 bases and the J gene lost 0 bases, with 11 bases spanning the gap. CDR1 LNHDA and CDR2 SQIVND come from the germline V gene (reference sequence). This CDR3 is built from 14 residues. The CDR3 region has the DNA TGTGCCAGCGCCAGGGGCCCGAACACCGGGGAGCTGTTTTTT. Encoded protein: CASARGPNTGELFF.

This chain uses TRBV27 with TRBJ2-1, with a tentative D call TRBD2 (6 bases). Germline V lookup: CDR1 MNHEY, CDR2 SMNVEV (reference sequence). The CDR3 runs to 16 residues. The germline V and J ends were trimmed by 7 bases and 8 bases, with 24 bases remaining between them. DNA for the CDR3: TGTGCCAGCACCCCATTGGCGGGCCTAGCGAGCGATGAGCAGTTCTTC. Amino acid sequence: CASTPLAGLASDEQFF.

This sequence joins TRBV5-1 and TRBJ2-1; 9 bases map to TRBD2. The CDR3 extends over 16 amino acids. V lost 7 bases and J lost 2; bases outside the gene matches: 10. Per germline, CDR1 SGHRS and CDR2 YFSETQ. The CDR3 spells CASGPGSGGTYNEQFF. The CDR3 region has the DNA TGCGCCAGCGGCCCCGGTAGCGGGGGAACCTACAATGAGCAGTTCTTC.

CDR3 DNA: TGTGCCAGCAGCTTATTAGTCCAGGGCGAGTCCTATAATTCACCCCTCCACTTT. It specifies CASSLLVQGESYNSPLHF. This chain joins TRBV7-9 and TRBJ1-6, with D tentatively TRBD1 (5 bases). V gave up 2 bases and J gave up 1 base, with 15 bases separating them. Germline-derived CDR1 and CDR2 are SEHNR and FQNEAQ (reference sequence). The CDR3 loop spans 18 amino acids.

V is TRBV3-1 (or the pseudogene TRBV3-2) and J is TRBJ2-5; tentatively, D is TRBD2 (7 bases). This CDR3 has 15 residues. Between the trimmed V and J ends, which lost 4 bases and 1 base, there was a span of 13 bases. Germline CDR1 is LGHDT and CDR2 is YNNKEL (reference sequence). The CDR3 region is CASSRRGARQETQYF. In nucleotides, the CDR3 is TGTGCCAGCAGCCGCCGGGGGGCCCGCCAAGAGACCCAGTACTTC.

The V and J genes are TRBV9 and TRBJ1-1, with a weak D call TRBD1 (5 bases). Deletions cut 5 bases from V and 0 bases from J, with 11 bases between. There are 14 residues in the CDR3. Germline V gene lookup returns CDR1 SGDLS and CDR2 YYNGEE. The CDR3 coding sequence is TGTGCCAGCAGTCCGACAGTTATGAACACTGAAGCTTTCTTT. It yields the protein CASSPTVMNTEAFF.

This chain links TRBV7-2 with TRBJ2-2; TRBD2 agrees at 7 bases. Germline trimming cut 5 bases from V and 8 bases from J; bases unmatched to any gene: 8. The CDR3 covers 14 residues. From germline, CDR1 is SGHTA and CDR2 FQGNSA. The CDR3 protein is CASSPGAGRGELFF. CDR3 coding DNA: TGTGCCAGCAGCCCAGGAGCGGGGAGGGGGGAGCTGTTTTTT. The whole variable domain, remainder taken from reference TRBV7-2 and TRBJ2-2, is GAGVSQSPSNKVTEKGKDVELRCDPISGHTALYWYRQSLGQGLEFLIYFQGNSAPDKSGLPSDRFSAERTGGSVSTLTIQRTQQEDSAVYLCASSPGAGRGELFFGEGSRLTVL.

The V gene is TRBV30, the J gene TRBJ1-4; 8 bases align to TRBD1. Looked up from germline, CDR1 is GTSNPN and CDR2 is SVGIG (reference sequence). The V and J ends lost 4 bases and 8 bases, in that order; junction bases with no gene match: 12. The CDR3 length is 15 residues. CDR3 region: CAWTGRTGGEEKLFF. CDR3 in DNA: TGTGCCTGGACGGGACGTACAGGGGGAGAGGAAAAACTGTTTTTT.

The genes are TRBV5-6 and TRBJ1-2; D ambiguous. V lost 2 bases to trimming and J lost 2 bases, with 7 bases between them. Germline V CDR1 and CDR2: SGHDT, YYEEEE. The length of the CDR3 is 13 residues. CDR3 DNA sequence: TGTGCCAGCAGCTTAACTTCGAACTATGGCTACACCTTC. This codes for CASSLTSNYGYTF. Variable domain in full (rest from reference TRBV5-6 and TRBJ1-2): DAGVTQSPTHLIKTRGQQVTLRCSPKSGHDTVSWYQQALGQGPQFIFQYYEEEERQRGNFPDRFSGHQFPNYSSELNVNALLLGDSALYLCASSLTSNYGYTFGSGTRLTVV.

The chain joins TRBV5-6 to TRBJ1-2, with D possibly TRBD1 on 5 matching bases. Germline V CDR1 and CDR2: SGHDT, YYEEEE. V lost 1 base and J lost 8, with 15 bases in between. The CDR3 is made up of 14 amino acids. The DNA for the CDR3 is TGTGCCAGCAGCTTGCCGGACACCATCCACGGCTACACCTTC. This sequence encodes CASSLPDTIHGYTF.

The chain's CDR3 is CASNQWAQNTEAFF. The CDR3 nucleotides read TGTGCCAGCAACCAGTGGGCTCAGAACACTGAAGCTTTCTTT. This chain uses TRBV6-5 with TRBJ1-1; D unclear. The CDR3 spans 14 residues. Germline CDR1 MNHEY, CDR2 SVGAGI. V lost 7 bases, J lost 1 base, and 13 bases lay in between.

CDR3 in amino acids: CARNTGGGSGELFF. DNA for the CDR3: TGTGCCAGAAATACAGGGGGCGGGTCCGGGGAGCTGTTTTTT. The genes are TRBV27 and TRBJ2-2, with 9 bases lining up with TRBD1. The CDR3 has 14 amino acids. The J segment lost 6 bases and the V segment lost 9 bases, leaving 8 bases of the junction unmatched. The germline gives CDR1 MNHEY, CDR2 SMNVEV (reference sequence).

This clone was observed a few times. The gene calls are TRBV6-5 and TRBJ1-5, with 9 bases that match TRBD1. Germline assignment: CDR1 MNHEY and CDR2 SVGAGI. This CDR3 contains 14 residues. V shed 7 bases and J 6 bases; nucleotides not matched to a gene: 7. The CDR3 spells CASKVQGAGQPQHF. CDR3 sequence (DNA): TGTGCCAGCAAAGTACAGGGGGCAGGTCAGCCCCAGCATTTT.

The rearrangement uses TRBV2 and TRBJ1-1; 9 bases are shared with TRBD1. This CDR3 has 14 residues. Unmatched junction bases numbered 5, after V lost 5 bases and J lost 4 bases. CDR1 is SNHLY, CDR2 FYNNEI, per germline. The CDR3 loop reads CASSNRGQGTEAFF. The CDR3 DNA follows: TGTGCCAGCAGTAACAGGGGGCAAGGCACTGAAGCTTTCTTT.

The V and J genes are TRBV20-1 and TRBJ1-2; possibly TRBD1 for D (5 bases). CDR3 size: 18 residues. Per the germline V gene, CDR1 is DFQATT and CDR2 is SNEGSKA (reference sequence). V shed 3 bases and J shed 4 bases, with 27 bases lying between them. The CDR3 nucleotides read TGCAGTGCTAGTCTGGGTTCTGGGGGGGTGCCGGTAGGCTATGGCTACACCTTC. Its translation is CSASLGSGGVPVGYGYTF.

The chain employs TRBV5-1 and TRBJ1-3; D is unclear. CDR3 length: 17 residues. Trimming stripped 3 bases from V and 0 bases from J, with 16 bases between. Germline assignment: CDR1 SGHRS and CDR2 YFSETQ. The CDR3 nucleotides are TGCGCCAGCAGCTACAGCGGGGTTGCTGACTCTGGAAACACCATATATTTT. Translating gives CASSYSGVADSGNTIYF. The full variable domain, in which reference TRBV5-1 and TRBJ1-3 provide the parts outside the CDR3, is KAGVTQTPRYLIKTRGQQVTLSCSPISGHRSVSWYQQTPGQGLQFLFEYFSETQRNKGNFPGRFSGRQFSNSRSEMNVSTLELGDSALYLCASSYSGVADSGNTIYFGEGSWLTVV.